This T cell receptor beta chain was captured by sequencing in a study of blood T cell repertoires in COVID-19. Study as a whole: Specimens from acute and convalescent COVID-19 originated in the United States, Italy and Spain. From T cells, B-cell-depleted T cells, or PBMCs came the material, which was cDNA or gDNA.

Trimming removed 1 base from V and 0 bases from J, with 13 bases in between. The CDR3 extends over 17 amino acids. Germline CDR1 and CDR2: LGHNA and YSLEER. Seattle researchers signed up patients amid active infection and tracked them longitudinally. This clone was recorded at least ten times. Original methodology: Amplification of reference gene primers provided the estimated nucleated cell counts. Produced via immunoSEQ multiplex PCR; TCRdb's table is partial and in-frame only. V, J and clone size are taken as reported in that table, and D and trimming were inferred from the DNA itself. The profile shows about 300,000 clones, nearly 90% of them singletons.

This receptor was obtained from a woman in her twenties or thirties with COVID-19, enrolled during active disease. Sequencing input: peripheral blood. This sequence joins TRBV4-3 and TRBJ2-1; maybe TRBD2 (5 bases). The CDR3 nucleotides read TGCGCCAGCAGCCAAGTCTTGCCGGGGAGCTCCTACAATGAGCAGTTCTTC. This encodes CASSQVLPGSSYNEQFF.